The clone carrying this T cell receptor (beta chain) was picked up a small number of times. Libraries were prepared by immunoSEQ multiplex PCR; TCRdb keeps only in-frame clonotypes and omits some of them. The repertoire includes 350,000 to 450,000 clones, about 89% of them detected once, and around 1.9% sits in the top ten. This entry belongs to a study of blood T cell repertoires in COVID-19. The germline V gene has CDR1 SGHNT and CDR2 YYREEE (reference sequence). V lost 4 bases, J lost 6 bases, and 4 bases stayed unmatched. This CDR3 has 15 residues. V and J are TRBV5-4 and TRBJ2-2, with TRBD1 identical over 12 bases. The sequence was obtained from a man aged 35 to 55 in a cohort exposed to, infected with or recovered from COVID-19 (not recorded which). Sequences were obtained from PBMCs or T cells enriched from blood (not recorded which). CDR3 DNA sequence: TGTGCCAGCAGCGTAAGGGACAGGGGGCCCGGGGAGCTGTTTTTT. Its protein is CASSVRDRGPGELFF.